A selection of T cell receptor beta chains follows, all from one sample in a study of cytomegalovirus exposure and HLA in healthy donors. TCRdb's table, derived via immunoSEQ multiplex PCR, lists solely in-frame clones and lacks some. The sample carries 90,000 to 110,000 clones, around 75% recorded once. The sequencing input was PBMCs. These receptors all come from a man aged 40-49 years in good health and CMV-seronegative. CDR3s include the opening cysteine and the closing phenylalanine or tryptophan. Fields, in order: CDR3 length, D gene, clone size, V gene, J gene, CDR3 protein, CDR3 DNA. A D gene is named only where the DNA matches it firmly. Rows give clone size only sometimes, using once, few, many, or a class for an expanded clone.

length: 15
D: -
size: -
V: TRBV6-6
J: TRBJ1-1
CDR3: CASRPGGGQNTEAFF
DNA: TGTGCCAGCAGACCCGGGGGGGGGCAAAACACTGAAGCTTTCTTT

length: 12
D: TRBD1
size: once
V: TRBV19
J: TRBJ1-2
CDR3: CASSLQGAYPTF
DNA: TGTGCCAGTAGTTTGCAGGGGGCGTACCCCACCTTC

length: 13
D: TRBD1
size: -
V: TRBV6-5
J: TRBJ1-1
CDR3: CASNPTGGTEAFF
DNA: TGTGCCAGCAACCCGACAGGGGGCACTGAAGCTTTCTTT

length: 11
D: -
size: -
V: TRBV6-5
J: TRBJ2-7
CDR3: CASSTSNEQYF
DNA: TGTGCCAGCAGTACCAGTAACGAGCAGTACTTC

length: 15
D: -
size: -
V: TRBV6-4
J: TRBJ2-1
CDR3: CASSDAKSSYNEQFF
DNA: TGTGCCAGCAGTGACGCAAAGAGCTCCTACAATGAGCAGTTCTTC

length: 11
D: -
size: few
V: TRBV7-8
J: TRBJ1-5
CDR3: CASSGRGPQHF
DNA: TGTGCCAGCAGCGGGAGGGGGCCCCAGCATTTT

length: 13
D: TRBD1
size: -
V: TRBV4-1
J: TRBJ2-7
CDR3: CASSLDRDYEQYF
DNA: TGCGCCAGCAGCCTGGACAGGGACTACGAGCAGTACTTC

length: 14
D: TRBD1
size: -
V: TRBV29-1
J: TRBJ1-2
CDR3: CSVATGGLSYGYTF
DNA: TGCAGCGTGGCTACAGGGGGCCTTAGCTATGGCTACACCTTC

length: 16
D: -
size: once
V: TRBV5-1
J: TRBJ2-3
CDR3: CASSLRDSGAGDTQYF
DNA: TGCGCCAGCAGCTTGAGGGATTCAGGGGCAGGAGATACGCAGTATTTT

length: 15
D: TRBD1
size: once
V: TRBV5-6
J: TRBJ1-2
CDR3: CASSGSGGLNYGYTF
DNA: TGTGCCAGCAGCGGTTCAGGGGGCCTTAACTATGGTTACACCTTC

length: 15
D: TRBD1
size: -
V: TRBV2
J: TRBJ1-5
CDR3: CASSPVTGEGQPQHF
DNA: TGTGCCAGCAGTCCCGTGACAGGGGAGGGCCAGCCCCAGCATTTT

length: 10
D: -
size: -
V: TRBV6-1
J: TRBJ2-7
CDR3: CASTGYEQYF
DNA: TGTGCCAGCACGGGATACGAGCAGTACTTC

length: 16
D: TRBD2
size: -
V: TRBV5-6
J: TRBJ2-1
CDR3: CASSRVGRDSYNEQFF
DNA: TGTGCCAGCAGCCGGGTGGGGAGGGACTCCTACAATGAGCAGTTCTTC

length: 16
D: TRBD2
size: -
V: TRBV7-2
J: TRBJ2-5
CDR3: CASSLGPGGVQETQYF
DNA: TGTGCCAGCAGCTTGGGACCGGGAGGGGTTCAAGAGACCCAGTACTTC

length: 15
D: TRBD1
size: -
V: TRBV29-1
J: TRBJ1-1
CDR3: CSVDTGTGVFTEAFF
DNA: TGCAGCGTAGATACCGGGACAGGGGTTTTTACTGAAGCTTTCTTT

length: 15
D: -
size: -
V: TRBV28
J: TRBJ1-5
CDR3: CASFKSGGVNQPQHF
DNA: TGTGCCAGCTTTAAAAGCGGGGGGGTCAATCAGCCCCAGCATTTT

length: 14
D: -
size: -
V: TRBV29-1
J: TRBJ2-3
CDR3: CSVDPTSFTDTQYF
DNA: TGCAGCGTTGATCCCACTAGCTTCACAGATACGCAGTATTTT

length: 16
D: TRBD1
size: -
V: TRBV7-6
J: TRBJ1-1
CDR3: CASSLARGQAIQGAFF
DNA: TGTGCCAGCAGCTTAGCCAGGGGGCAGGCCATCCAGGGAGCTTTCTTT

length: 13
D: -
size: once
V: TRBV7-3
J: TRBJ2-3
CDR3: CASSPPSVDTQYF
DNA: TGTGCCAGCAGCCCCCCGTCTGTAGATACGCAGTATTTT

length: 14
D: -
size: few
V: TRBV5-4
J: TRBJ2-7
CDR3: CASSRTGFAYEQYF
DNA: TGTGCCAGCAGCAGAACAGGGTTCGCCTACGAGCAGTACTTC

length: 16
D: TRBD1
size: -
V: TRBV5-1
J: TRBJ1-1
CDR3: CASSLNGQGEETEAFF
DNA: TGCGCCAGCAGCTTGAACGGACAGGGGGAAGAAACTGAAGCTTTCTTT

length: 14
D: -
size: -
V: TRBV7-2
J: TRBJ1-1
CDR3: CASRTDRPNTEAFF
DNA: TGTGCCAGCAGAACTGACAGGCCAAACACTGAAGCTTTCTTT

length: 14
D: -
size: -
V: TRBV30
J: TRBJ2-7
CDR3: CAWNTDSTRLEQYF
DNA: TGTGCCTGGAATACCGACAGCACCAGACTCGAGCAGTACTTC

length: 17
D: TRBD1
size: few
V: TRBV7-9
J: TRBJ1-2
CDR3: CASSLGKLGQGVNGYTF
DNA: TGTGCCAGCAGCTTAGGTAAACTCGGACAGGGGGTAAATGGCTACACCTTC

length: 14
D: TRBD1
size: -
V: TRBV7-9
J: TRBJ1-4
CDR3: CASSKGQGSEKLFF
DNA: TGTGCCAGCAGCAAAGGACAGGGGAGTGAAAAACTGTTTTTT

length: 16
D: -
size: -
V: TRBV27
J: TRBJ1-5
CDR3: CASSLSSTVSNQPQHF
DNA: TGTGCCAGCAGTTTATCGTCCACAGTCAGCAATCAGCCCCAGCATTTT

length: 13
D: TRBD1
size: -
V: TRBV29-1
J: TRBJ1-2
CDR3: CSVVDRGGYGYTF
DNA: TGCAGCGTCGTCGACAGGGGGGGATATGGCTACACCTTC

length: 17
D: TRBD2
size: -
V: TRBV4-3
J: TRBJ2-1
CDR3: CASSQRNSGGMYNEQFF
DNA: TGCGCCAGCAGCCAAAGGAATAGCGGGGGAATGTACAATGAGCAGTTCTTC

length: 14
D: TRBD1
size: -
V: TRBV7-3
J: TRBJ1-2
CDR3: CASSSEQGARGYTF
DNA: TGTGCCAGCAGCTCAGAACAGGGGGCTCGTGGCTACACCTTC

length: 14
D: TRBD1
size: -
V: TRBV7-2
J: TRBJ2-7
CDR3: CASSFDRGPYEQYF
DNA: TGTGCCAGCAGCTTCGACAGGGGCCCCTACGAGCAGTACTTC

length: 14
D: -
size: -
V: TRBV28
J: TRBJ1-5
CDR3: CASSLAAGVRPQHF
DNA: TGTGCCAGCAGTTTAGCGGCGGGGGTGAGGCCCCAGCATTTT

length: 14
D: -
size: once
V: TRBV7-6
J: TRBJ1-2
CDR3: CASSPSREVGGYTF
DNA: TGTGCCAGCAGCCCTTCCAGGGAGGTTGGTGGCTACACCTTC

length: 14
D: -
size: few
V: TRBV6-5
J: TRBJ1-5
CDR3: CASSPEYSNQPQHF
DNA: TGTGCCAGCAGCCCCGAGTATAGCAATCAGCCCCAGCATTTT

length: 14
D: -
size: few
V: TRBV7-3
J: TRBJ2-1
CDR3: CASSLKGGLDEQFF
DNA: TGTGCCAGCAGCTTGAAAGGCGGGTTGGATGAGCAGTTCTTC

length: 13
D: TRBD1
size: -
V: TRBV6-1
J: TRBJ2-7
CDR3: CASTGTEFYEQYF
DNA: TGTGCCAGCACCGGGACAGAATTTTACGAGCAGTACTTC

length: 17
D: TRBD1
size: -
V: TRBV19
J: TRBJ2-1
CDR3: CASSGNLGQGAWNEQFF
DNA: TGTGCCAGTTCCGGTAATTTGGGACAGGGGGCGTGGAATGAGCAGTTCTTC

length: 14
D: -
size: -
V: TRBV7-9
J: TRBJ2-5
CDR3: CASSLSGAYETQYF
DNA: TGTGCCAGCAGCTTATCAGGGGCTTATGAGACCCAGTACTTC

length: 15
D: -
size: -
V: TRBV19
J: TRBJ2-1
CDR3: CASSIGGGVNNEQFF
DNA: TGTGCCAGTAGTATTGGCGGCGGGGTAAACAATGAGCAGTTCTTC

length: 12
D: -
size: -
V: TRBV4-1
J: TRBJ2-5
CDR3: CASSQDEKTQYF
DNA: TGCGCCAGCAGCCAAGATGAGAAGACCCAGTACTTC

length: 15
D: -
size: -
V: TRBV6-5
J: TRBJ1-5
CDR3: CASSRGTASNQPQHF
DNA: TGTGCCAGCAGCCGGGGGACGGCTAGCAATCAGCCCCAGCATTTT

length: 14
D: -
size: -
V: TRBV19
J: TRBJ2-1
CDR3: CASRWGGSYNEQFF
DNA: TGTGCCAGTCGGTGGGGCGGCTCCTACAATGAGCAGTTCTTC

length: 16
D: -
size: -
V: TRBV2
J: TRBJ1-5
CDR3: CASKQGLRTLNQPQHF
DNA: TGTGCCAGCAAGCAGGGCCTCCGAACCCTTAATCAGCCCCAGCATTTT

length: 12
D: -
size: -
V: TRBV29-1
J: TRBJ2-7
CDR3: CSVEDGTYEQYF
DNA: TGCAGCGTTGAAGACGGTACCTACGAGCAGTACTTC

length: 13
D: -
size: -
V: TRBV5-1
J: TRBJ1-3
CDR3: CASSSDRLNTIYF
DNA: TGCGCCAGCAGCTCCGACAGGCTTAACACCATATATTTT

length: 16
D: TRBD2
size: -
V: TRBV6-6
J: TRBJ2-1
CDR3: CASSYQGWGGYNEQFF
DNA: TGTGCCAGCAGTTACCAGGGCTGGGGGGGCTACAATGAGCAGTTCTTC

length: 14
D: -
size: -
V: TRBV9
J: TRBJ2-7
CDR3: CASRAPLGCHEQYF
DNA: TGTGCCAGCAGGGCACCCCTCGGGTGTCACGAGCAGTACTTC

length: 14
D: -
size: few
V: TRBV2
J: TRBJ2-2
CDR3: CASSRQGSPGELFF
DNA: TGTGCCAGCAGTCGCCAGGGTTCCCCCGGGGAGCTGTTTTTT

length: 15
D: -
size: -
V: TRBV7-9
J: TRBJ2-2
CDR3: CASSPGTQNTGELFF
DNA: TGTGCCAGCAGCCCTGGGACACAAAACACCGGGGAGCTGTTTTTT

length: 15
D: -
size: once
V: TRBV4-1
J: TRBJ1-2
CDR3: CASSLDPGSDYGYTF
DNA: TGCGCCAGCAGCCTGGACCCGGGATCGGACTATGGCTACACCTTC

length: 14
D: -
size: few
V: TRBV14
J: TRBJ2-5
CDR3: CASSQDLRSETQYF
DNA: TGTGCCAGCAGCCAAGATTTGAGGTCAGAGACCCAGTACTTC

length: 13
D: TRBD1
size: -
V: TRBV18
J: TRBJ1-2
CDR3: CASSPGTGEGYTF
DNA: TGTGCCAGCTCACCGGGGACAGGGGAGGGCTACACCTTC